This T cell receptor beta chain was sequenced for a study of OX40 agonist ivuxolimab in advanced cancers. Patients were ruled out by autoimmune disease history or systemic immunosuppression. This clone counts as medium-sized. The method was immunoSEQ multiplex PCR; TCRdb's version includes in-frame clones alone and lacks a portion of them. The table has some 71,000 clones, roughly 85% seen once; the top ten hold approximately 2.5%. Trimming stripped 4 bases from V and 1 base from J, with 13 bases between. The CDR3 loop spans 15 amino acids. Germline CDR1 and CDR2: SGHRS and YFSETQ. The chain carries TRBV5-1 and TRBJ2-3; D tentatively reads TRBD1 or TRBD2 (6 bases each). The sequencing used CD4+ or CD8+ T cells sorted from blood, collected in a trial of the OX40 agonist ivuxolimab. The clonotype originates from an adult with an advanced solid tumor such as melanoma, head and neck, liver or kidney cancer. This CDR3 is CASSPEGDRTDTQYF. CDR3 nucleotide sequence: TGCGCCAGCAGCCCGGAGGGGGACCGCACAGATACGCAGTATTTT. Based on the CDR3 plus reference TRBV5-1 and TRBJ2-3, the full variable domain is KAGVTQTPRYLIKTRGQQVTLSCSPISGHRSVSWYQQTPGQGLQFLFEYFSETQRNKGNFPGRFSGRQFSNSRSEMNVSTLELGDSALYLCASSPEGDRTDTQYFGPGTRLTVL.